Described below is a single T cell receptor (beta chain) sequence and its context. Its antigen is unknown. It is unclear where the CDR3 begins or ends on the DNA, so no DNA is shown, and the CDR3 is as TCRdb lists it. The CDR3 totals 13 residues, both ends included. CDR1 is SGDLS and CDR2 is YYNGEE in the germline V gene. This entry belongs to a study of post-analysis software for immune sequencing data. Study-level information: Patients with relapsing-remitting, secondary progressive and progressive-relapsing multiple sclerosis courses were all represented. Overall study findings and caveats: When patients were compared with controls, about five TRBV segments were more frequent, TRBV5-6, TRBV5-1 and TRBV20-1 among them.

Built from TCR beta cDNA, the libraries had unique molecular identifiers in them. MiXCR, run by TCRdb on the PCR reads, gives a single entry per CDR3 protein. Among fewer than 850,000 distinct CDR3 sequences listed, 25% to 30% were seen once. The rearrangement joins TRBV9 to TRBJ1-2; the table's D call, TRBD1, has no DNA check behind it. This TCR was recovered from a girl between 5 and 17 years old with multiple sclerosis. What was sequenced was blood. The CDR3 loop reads CASSVGQGAFPTF.